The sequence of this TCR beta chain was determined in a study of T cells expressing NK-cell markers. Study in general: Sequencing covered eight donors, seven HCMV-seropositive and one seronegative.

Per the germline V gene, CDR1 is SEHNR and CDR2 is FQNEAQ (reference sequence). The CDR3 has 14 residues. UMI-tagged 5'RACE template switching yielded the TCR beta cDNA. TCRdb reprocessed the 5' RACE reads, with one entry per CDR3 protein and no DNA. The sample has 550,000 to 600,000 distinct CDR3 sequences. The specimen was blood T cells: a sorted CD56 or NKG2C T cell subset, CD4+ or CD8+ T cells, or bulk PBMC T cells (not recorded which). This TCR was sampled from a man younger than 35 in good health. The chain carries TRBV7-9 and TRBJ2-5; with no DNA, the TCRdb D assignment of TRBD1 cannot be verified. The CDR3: CAAPGAGGQETQYF.